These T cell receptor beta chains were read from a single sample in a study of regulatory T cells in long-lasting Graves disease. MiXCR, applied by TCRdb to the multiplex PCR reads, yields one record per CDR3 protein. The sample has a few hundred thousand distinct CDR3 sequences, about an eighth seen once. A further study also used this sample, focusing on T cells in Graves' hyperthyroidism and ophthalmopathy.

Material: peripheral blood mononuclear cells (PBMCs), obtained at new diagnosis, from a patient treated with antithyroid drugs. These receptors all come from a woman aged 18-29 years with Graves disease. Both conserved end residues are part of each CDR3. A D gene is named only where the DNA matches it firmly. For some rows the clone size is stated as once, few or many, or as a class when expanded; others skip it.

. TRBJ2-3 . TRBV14 TGTGCCAGCAGCCATGACGCGGACACAGATACGCAGTATTTT CASSHDADTDTQYF
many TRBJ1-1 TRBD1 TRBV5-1 TGCGCCAGCAGCTTGGAAGGGGGCGGGATCACTGAAGCTTTCTTT CASSLEGGGITEAFF
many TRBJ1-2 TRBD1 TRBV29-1 TGCAGCGTTTTCGGACAGGGCACCAACTATGGCTACACCTTC CSVFGQGTNYGYTF
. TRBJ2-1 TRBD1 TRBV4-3 TGCGCCAGCAGCCTGAGCAGGGGGCTAATATCTGAGCAGTTCTTC CASSLSRGLISEQFF
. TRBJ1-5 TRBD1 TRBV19 TGTGCCAGTAGTATAGCCTCAGGCGGGACAGGTATCCGGTGGCCCCAGCATTTT CASSIASGGTGIRWPQHF
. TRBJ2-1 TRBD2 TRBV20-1 TGCAGTGCCCAGGGACTAGCGGGGCTCTCCTACAATGAGCAGTTCTTC CSAQGLAGLSYNEQFF
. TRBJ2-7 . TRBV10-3 TGTGCCATCAGTCCCGGGACGGAAACCTACGAGCAGTACTTC CAISPGTETYEQYF
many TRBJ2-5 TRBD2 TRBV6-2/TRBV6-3 TGTGCCAGCAGGGGGACTAGCGGGAATCAAGAGACCCAGTACTTC CASRGTSGNQETQYF
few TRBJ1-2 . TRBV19 TGTGCCAGTAGTATAGACAGGACAGACTACTATGGCTACACCTTC CASSIDRTDYYGYTF
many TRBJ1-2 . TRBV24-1 TGTGCCACCAGTGATCGGGGTACTTTCGGCTATGGCTACACCTTC CATSDRGTFGYGYTF